The source of this T cell receptor beta chain is a study of spatial heterogeneity in lung cancer. Looking at the study overall: The study sequenced follow-up PBMC samples when they were available, at a median of about two years after resection. Each time, sequencing found more beta-chain sequences than alpha-chain sequences. More than 8.5 raw reads, on average, carried each unique TCR and UMI combination.

Every molecule of TCR cDNA had its own unique molecular identifier. One entry per CDR3 protein, called by TCRdb with MiXCR from the 5' RACE reads. The sample records roughly 14,000 distinct CDR3 sequences, roughly 6% being singletons. Regarding time point: blood at routine non-recurrence follow-up after resection. V lost 3 bases and J lost 4; bases outside the gene matches: 7. Germline CDR1 is SGHRS and CDR2 is YFSETQ. The CDR3 extends over 15 amino acids. This clonotype was recorded many times. The sample in question was PBMCs, obtained at follow-up. The chain employs TRBV5-1 and TRBJ2-1, with 7 positions matching TRBD2. The source of this sequence is a male donor with early-stage non-small cell lung cancer. In nucleotides, the CDR3 is TGCGCCAGCAGCTCCCCTAGCGGTGGGTACAATGAGCAGTTCTTC. Translation: CASSSPSGGYNEQFF.